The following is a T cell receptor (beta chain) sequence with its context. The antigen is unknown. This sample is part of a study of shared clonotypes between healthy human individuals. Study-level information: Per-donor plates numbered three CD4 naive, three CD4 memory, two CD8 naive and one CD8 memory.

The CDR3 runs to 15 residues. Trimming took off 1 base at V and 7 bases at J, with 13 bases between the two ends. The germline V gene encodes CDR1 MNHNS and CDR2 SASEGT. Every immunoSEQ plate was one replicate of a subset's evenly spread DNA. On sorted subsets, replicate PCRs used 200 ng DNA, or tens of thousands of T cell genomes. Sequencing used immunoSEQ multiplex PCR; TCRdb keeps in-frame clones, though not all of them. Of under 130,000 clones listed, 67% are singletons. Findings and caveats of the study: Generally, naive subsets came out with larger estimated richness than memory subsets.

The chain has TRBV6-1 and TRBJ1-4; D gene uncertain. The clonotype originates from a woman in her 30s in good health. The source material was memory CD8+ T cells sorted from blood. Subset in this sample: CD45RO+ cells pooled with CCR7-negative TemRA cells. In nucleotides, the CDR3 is TGTGCCAGCAGTGAAGTTAGCGGGTCCGGTGAAAAACTGTTTTTT. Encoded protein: CASSEVSGSGEKLFF.